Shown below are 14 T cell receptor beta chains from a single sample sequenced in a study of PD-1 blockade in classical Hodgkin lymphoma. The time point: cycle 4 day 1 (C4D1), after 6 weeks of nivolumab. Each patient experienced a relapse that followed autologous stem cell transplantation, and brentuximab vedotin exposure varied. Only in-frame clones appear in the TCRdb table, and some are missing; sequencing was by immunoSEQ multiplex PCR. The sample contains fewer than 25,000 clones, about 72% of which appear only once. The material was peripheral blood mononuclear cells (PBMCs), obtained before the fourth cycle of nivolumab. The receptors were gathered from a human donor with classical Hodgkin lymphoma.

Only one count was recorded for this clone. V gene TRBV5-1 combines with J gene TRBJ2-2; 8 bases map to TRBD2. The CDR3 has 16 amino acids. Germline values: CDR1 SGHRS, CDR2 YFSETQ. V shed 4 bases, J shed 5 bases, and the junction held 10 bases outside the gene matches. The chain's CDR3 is CASSPGGASGTGELFF. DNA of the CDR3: TGCGCCAGCAGCCCCGGGGGGGCTTCGGGGACCGGGGAGCTGTTTTTT.

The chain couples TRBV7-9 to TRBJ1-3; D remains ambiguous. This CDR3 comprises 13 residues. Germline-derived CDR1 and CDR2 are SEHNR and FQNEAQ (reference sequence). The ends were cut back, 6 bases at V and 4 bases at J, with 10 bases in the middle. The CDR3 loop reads CASSPVAGNTIYF. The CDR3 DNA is TGTGCCAGCAGTCCGGTCGCGGGAAACACCATATATTTT.

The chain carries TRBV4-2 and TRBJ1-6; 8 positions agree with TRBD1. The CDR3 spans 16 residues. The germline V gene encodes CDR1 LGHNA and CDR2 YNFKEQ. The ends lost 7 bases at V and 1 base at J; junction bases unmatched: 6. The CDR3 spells CASTLDRESYNSPLHF. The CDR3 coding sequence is TGTGCCAGCACCCTGGACAGGGAGTCCTATAATTCACCCCTCCACTTT.

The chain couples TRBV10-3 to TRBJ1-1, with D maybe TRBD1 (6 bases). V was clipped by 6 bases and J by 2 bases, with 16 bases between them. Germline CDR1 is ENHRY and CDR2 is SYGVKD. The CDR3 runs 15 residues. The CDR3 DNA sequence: TGTGCCATCAGGGAGGGGGAGGGGAGCAACACTGAAGCTTTCTTT. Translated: CAIREGEGSNTEAFF.

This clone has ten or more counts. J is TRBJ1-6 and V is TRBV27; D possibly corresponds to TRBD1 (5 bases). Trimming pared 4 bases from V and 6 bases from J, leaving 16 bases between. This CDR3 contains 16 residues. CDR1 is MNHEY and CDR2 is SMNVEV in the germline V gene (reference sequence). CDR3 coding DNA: TGTGCCAGCAGTTCACAGGTTATTAGGAGTAATTCACCCCTCCACTTT. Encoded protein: CASSSQVIRSNSPLHF.

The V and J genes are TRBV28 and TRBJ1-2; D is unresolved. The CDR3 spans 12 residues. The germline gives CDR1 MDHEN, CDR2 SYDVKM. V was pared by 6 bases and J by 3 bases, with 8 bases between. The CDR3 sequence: CASRSGHYGYTF. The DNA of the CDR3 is TGTGCCAGCAGATCTGGACACTATGGCTACACCTTC.

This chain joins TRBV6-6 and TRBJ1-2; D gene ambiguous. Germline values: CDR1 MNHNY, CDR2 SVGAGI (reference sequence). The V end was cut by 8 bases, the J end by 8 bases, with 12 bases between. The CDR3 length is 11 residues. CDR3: CASGSVEGYTF. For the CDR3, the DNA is TGTGCCAGCGGATCTGTGGAGGGCTACACCTTC.

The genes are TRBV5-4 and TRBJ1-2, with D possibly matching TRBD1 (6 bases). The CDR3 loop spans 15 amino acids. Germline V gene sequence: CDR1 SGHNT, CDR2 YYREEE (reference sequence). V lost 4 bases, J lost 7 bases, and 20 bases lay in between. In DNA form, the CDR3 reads TGTGCCAGCAGCCAGGGACATCCCGATCCATCTGGCTACACCTTC. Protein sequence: CASSQGHPDPSGYTF.

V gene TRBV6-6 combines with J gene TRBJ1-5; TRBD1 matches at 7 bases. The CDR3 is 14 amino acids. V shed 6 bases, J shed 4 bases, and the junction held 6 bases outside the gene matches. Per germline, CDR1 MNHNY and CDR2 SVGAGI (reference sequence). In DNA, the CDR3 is TGTGCCAGCAGCCCCGACAGGGTAAATCAGCCCCAGCATTTT. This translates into CASSPDRVNQPQHF.

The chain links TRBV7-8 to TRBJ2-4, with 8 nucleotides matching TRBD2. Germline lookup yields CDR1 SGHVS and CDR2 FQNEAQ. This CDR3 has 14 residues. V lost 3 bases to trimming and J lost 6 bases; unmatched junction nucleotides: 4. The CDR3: CASSFLRGGNIQYF. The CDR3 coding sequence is TGTGCCAGCAGCTTTCTTCGGGGGGGAAACATTCAGTACTTC.

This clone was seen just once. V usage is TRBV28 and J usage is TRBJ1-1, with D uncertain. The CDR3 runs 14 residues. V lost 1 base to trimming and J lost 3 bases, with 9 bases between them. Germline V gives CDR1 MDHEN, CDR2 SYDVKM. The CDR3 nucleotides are TGTGCCAGCAGTTTATTTGTGGCGGACACTGAAGCTTTCTTT. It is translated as CASSLFVADTEAFF.

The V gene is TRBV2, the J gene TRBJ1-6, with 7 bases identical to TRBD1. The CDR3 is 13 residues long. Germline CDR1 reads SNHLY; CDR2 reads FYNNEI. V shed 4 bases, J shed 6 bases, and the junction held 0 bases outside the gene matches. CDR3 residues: CASSGQGNSPLHF. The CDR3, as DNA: TGTGCCAGCAGTGGACAGGGTAATTCACCCCTCCACTTT. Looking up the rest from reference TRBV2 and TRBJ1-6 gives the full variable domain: EPEVTQTPSHQVTQMGQEVILRCVPISNHLYFYWYRQILGQKVEFLVSFYNNEISEKSEIFDDQFSVERPDGSNFTLKIRSTKLEDSAMYFCASSGQGNSPLHFGNGTRLTVT.

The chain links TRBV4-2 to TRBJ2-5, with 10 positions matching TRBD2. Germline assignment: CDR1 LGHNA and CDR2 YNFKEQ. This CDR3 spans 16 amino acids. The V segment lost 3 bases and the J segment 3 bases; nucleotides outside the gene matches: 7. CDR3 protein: CASSHVGTSVKETQYF. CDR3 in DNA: TGTGCCAGCAGCCATGTTGGGACTAGCGTCAAAGAGACCCAGTACTTC.

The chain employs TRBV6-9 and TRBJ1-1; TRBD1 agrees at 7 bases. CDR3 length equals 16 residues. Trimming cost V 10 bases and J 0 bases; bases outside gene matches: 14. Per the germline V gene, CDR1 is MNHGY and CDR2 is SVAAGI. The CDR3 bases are TGTGCCAACCGAAGGGGGCTAAATTTGTTGAACACTGAAGCTTTCTTT. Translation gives CANRRGLNLLNTEAFF.